The sequence of this TCR beta chain was determined in a study of identical twins. This clonotype was seen repeatedly, ten times or more. Its antigen remains unidentified. Study-level points and caveats: Insertions were reduced in abundant cord blood beta clonotypes but not in memory repertoires.

Germline assignment: CDR1 DFQATT and CDR2 SNEGSKA (reference sequence). This CDR3 has 15 amino acids. The trim removed 6 bases at V and 10 bases at J, leaving 14 bases unmatched. The authors used template switching to add a universal primer site and gave cDNA unique molecular identifiers. TCRdb analysed the 5' RACE reads with MiXCR anew, one entry per CDR3 protein. This sample yields fewer than 900,000 distinct CDR3 sequences, of which around 20% are seen a single time; approximately 4.3% belongs to the top ten. These same data were also listed under a study on T cells expressing NK-cell markers. From that study: Beta-chain profiling covered CD3+CD56+NKG2C+, CD3+CD56+NKG2C- and CD3+CD56-NKG2C+ sorted subsets. Among eight sequenced donors, seven carried HCMV seropositivity while one was seronegative.

V and J are TRBV20-1 and TRBJ2-1, with 11 bases fitting TRBD2. The sample comprised PBMCs. The sequence was collected from a woman aged 18-29 years in good health. For the CDR3, the DNA is TGCAGTGCGATACTTAATAGCGGGGGGGCATGGGAGCAGTTCTTC. Translation: CSAILNSGGAWEQFF.